This record covers a single T cell receptor (beta chain). Its antigen is not known. The primer mix had 60 Vbeta and 13 Jbeta primers. Generated by immunoSEQ multiplex PCR, the TCRdb table keeps only in-frame clones and is missing some. The sample includes 100,000 to 150,000 clones, 17% of them seen just once. CDR1 is LGHNA and CDR2 is YNFKEQ in the germline V gene. Trimming left V 5 bases short and J 1 base short, with 13 bases between. The CDR3 is 15 amino acids. The data belong to a study of cytomegalovirus exposure and HLA in healthy donors. Study-wide results and limits: Later analysis showed most CMV-associated TCR beta chains appearing HLA-restricted. It was reported that TCR beta sequences correctly inferred the HLA-A and HLA-B alleles for most subjects.

Sequencing used PBMCs. The TCR was taken from a female donor in good health and CMV-seropositive. This chain joins TRBV4-2 and TRBJ2-3; a weak D match, TRBD2 (5 bases). The CDR3 DNA reads as TGTGCCAGCAGCTACCCTGGACTTGGCACAGATACGCAGTATTTT. Amino acids: CASSYPGLGTDTQYF.